This T cell receptor (beta chain) was profiled in a study of OX40 agonist ivuxolimab in advanced cancers. Study in general: Given to patients was ivuxolimab, an agonistic anti-OX40 (CD134) antibody. Broader study findings: In general, CD8+ T cells held more expanded clones than CD4+ did, on average. The CD4+ and CD8+ T cells in the blood had expanded clonally by week 6 at 0.1 to 3.0 mg/kg.

As to this clone: Its antigen is undetermined.

Profiled with immunoSEQ multiplex PCR; TCRdb holds only in-frame clones, not every one. This repertoire shows some 30,000 clones, 85% to 90% found once; its top ten account for 30% to 35%. This material consisted of CD4+ or CD8+ T cells sorted from blood, taken in a trial of the OX40 agonist ivuxolimab. The clonotype was recovered from an adult with an advanced solid tumor such as melanoma, head and neck, liver or kidney cancer.

CDR3 loop: CASSDGYTF. The CDR3 DNA sequence: TGTGCCAGCAGCGACGGCTACACCTTC. The V gene is TRBV9, the J gene TRBJ1-2, with D hard to call. This CDR3 has 9 amino acids. Germline V gene data show CDR1 as SGDLS and CDR2 as YYNGEE. Trimming shortened V by 3 bases and J by 8 bases, and 2 bases separated the two germline ends.